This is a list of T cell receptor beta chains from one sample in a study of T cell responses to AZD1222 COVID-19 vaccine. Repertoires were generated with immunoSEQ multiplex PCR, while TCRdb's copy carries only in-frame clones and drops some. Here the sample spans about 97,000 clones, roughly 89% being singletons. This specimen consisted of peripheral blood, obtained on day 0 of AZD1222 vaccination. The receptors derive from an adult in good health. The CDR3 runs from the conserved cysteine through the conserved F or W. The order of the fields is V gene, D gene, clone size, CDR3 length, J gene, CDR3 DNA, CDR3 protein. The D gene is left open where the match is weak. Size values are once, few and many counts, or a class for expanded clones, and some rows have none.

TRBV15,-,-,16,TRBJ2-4,TGTGCCACCAGCAGAGATCTTGGGGGGCAGGGAAACATTCAGTACTTC,CATSRDLGGQGNIQYF
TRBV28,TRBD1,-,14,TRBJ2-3,TGTGCCAGCAGACTAGGGGGCGCCGCAGATACGCAGTATTTT,CASRLGGAADTQYF
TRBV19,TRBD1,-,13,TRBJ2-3,TGTGCCAGTGGCGATAGGGGGCAAGATACGCAGTATTTT,CASGDRGQDTQYF
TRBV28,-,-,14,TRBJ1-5,TGTGCCAGCAGCCGGGGATATAGCAATCAGCCCCAGCATTTT,CASSRGYSNQPQHF
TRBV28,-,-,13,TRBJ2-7,TGTGCCAGCAGTTTATGGTCTCAGGGTTTAAGACACTTC,CASSLWSQGLRHF
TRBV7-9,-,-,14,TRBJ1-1,TGTGCCAGCAGCGAACAGCCTACGAACACTGAAGCTTTCTTT,CASSEQPTNTEAFF
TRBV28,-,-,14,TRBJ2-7,TGTGCCAGCAGTTTATCAGGACTTACCTACGAGCAGTACTTC,CASSLSGLTYEQYF
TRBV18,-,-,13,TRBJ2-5,TGTGCCAGCTCTTCCGACAGCCAAGAGACCCAGTACTTC,CASSSDSQETQYF
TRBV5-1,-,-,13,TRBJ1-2,TGCGCCAGCAGCTTGGCCCCGGGTGGGGGCTACACCTTC,CASSLAPGGGYTF
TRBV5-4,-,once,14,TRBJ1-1,TGTGCCAGCAGCTTATTCGGGATGAACACTGAAGCTTTCTTT,CASSLFGMNTEAFF
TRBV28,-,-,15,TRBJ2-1,TGTGCCAGCAAGACCGGGACGGCTTCCTACAATGAGCAGTTCTTC,CASKTGTASYNEQFF
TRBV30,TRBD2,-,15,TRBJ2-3,TGTGCCTGGACCAAGACTAGCGGAGTCACAGATACGCAGTATTTT,CAWTKTSGVTDTQYF
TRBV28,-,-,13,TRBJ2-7,TGTGCCAGCCAAACTGGACGGCTATACGAGCAGTACTTC,CASQTGRLYEQYF
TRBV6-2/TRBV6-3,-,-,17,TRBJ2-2,TGTGCCAGCAGTTACGGGGATGGGGGTGATATGACCGGGGAGCTGTTTTTT,CASSYGDGGDMTGELFF
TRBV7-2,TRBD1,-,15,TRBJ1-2,TGTGCCAGCAGCTTTGGGACAGAAGCTAACTATGGCTACACCTTC,CASSFGTEANYGYTF
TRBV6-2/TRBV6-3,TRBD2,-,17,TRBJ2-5,TGTGCCAGCAGTTACCCACTTCTAGCGGGGTTACAAGAGACCCAGTACTTC,CASSYPLLAGLQETQYF
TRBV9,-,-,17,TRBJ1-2,TGTGCCAGCAGCGCCTTTCCTGACAGCGGATCTTTCTATGGCTACACCTTC,CASSAFPDSGSFYGYTF
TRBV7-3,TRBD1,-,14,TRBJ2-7,TGTGCCAGCAGCACGTCCGGGACAGGCTACGAGCAGTACTTC,CASSTSGTGYEQYF